The present T cell receptor beta chain was sequenced within a study of shared clonotypes between healthy human individuals. To note about this clone: A read error is likely, as this CDR3 ends without the conserved phenylalanine or tryptophan. It is unclear where the CDR3 begins or ends on the DNA, so no DNA is shown, and the CDR3 is as TCRdb lists it.

Roughly 90 million PBMCs served as the genomic DNA source for unsorted samples. Germline CDR1 reads MRHNA; CDR2 reads SNTAGT. Counting both end residues, the CDR3 totals 9 amino acids. Replicate PCRs for unsorted PBMC used around 270 ng DNA (about 30,000 T cell genomes). Measured with immunoSEQ multiplex PCR; TCRdb has only the in-frame clones, and not every one. The sample holds fewer than 600,000 clones, about four fifths seen once. The specimen was PBMCs. This clonotype originated in a woman aged 40-49 years in good health. Some clones in this sample may be carry-over from other donors' samples. The rearrangement uses TRBV6-4 and TRBJ2-7; the DNA was not compared with TRBD1, the D call given in the table. CDR3 amino acids: CASPRGHGA.